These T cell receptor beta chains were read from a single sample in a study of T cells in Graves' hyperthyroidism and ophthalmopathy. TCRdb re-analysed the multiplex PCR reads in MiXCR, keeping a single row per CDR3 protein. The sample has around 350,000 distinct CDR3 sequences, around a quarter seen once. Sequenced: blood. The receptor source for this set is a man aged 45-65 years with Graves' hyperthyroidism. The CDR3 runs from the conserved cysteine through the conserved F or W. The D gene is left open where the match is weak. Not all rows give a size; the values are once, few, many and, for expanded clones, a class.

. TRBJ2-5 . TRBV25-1 TGTGCCAGCAGTGAATATGTGGGGGAGACCCAGTACTTC CASSEYVGETQYF
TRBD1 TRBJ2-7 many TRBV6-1 TGTGCCAGCAGAGGAATGGGACAGGGGTTCGAGCAGTACTTC CASRGMGQGFEQYF
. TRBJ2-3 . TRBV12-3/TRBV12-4 TGTGCCAGCAGTTTAAAGCCTGGGCGGCTAGCAGGAGATACGCAGTATTTT CASSLKPGRLAGDTQYF
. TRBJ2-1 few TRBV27 TGTGCCAGCAGGCAATTGCTCAGGGGTTATGAGCAGTTCTTC CASRQLLRGYEQFF
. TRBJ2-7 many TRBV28 TGTGCCAGCAGTTTAATAGACAGCTACGAGCAGTACTTC CASSLIDSYEQYF
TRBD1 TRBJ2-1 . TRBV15 TGTGCCACCAGCATCCAGGGACAGGGTTATTACAATGAGCAGTTCTTC CATSIQGQGYYNEQFF
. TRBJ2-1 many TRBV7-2 TGTGCCAGCAGCTTACAACAGGGTGGGATAAATGAGCAGTTCTTC CASSLQQGGINEQFF
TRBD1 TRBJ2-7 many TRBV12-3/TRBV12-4 TGTGCCAGCAGTTTAGGAGGGACAGGGAACCACGAGCAGTACTTC CASSLGGTGNHEQYF
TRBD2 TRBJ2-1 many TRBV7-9 TGTGCCAGCAGCTTCACTAGCGGGAGTACCCACAATGAGCAGTTCTTC CASSFTSGSTHNEQFF
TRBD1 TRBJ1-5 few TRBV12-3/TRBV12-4 TGTGCCAGCAGTTTACAACAGGGGAGGAATCAGCCCCAGCATTTT CASSLQQGRNQPQHF
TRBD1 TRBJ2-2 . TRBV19 TGTGCCAGTAGTAAAGGGACAGGGGTAAACACCGGGGAGCTGTTTTTT CASSKGTGVNTGELFF
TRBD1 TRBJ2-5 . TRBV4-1 TGCGCCAGCAGCCAAGCGTACAGGGGGCAAGAGACCCAGTACTTC CASSQAYRGQETQYF
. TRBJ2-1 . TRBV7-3 TGTGCCAGCAGCTTGACCCCTCGCGGGGCACTCTACAATGAGCAGTTCTTC CASSLTPRGALYNEQFF
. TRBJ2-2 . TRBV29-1 TGCAGCGGTACAGGGTTTTACACCGGGGAGCTGTTTTTT CSGTGFYTGELFF
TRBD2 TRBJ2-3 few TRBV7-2 TGTGCCAGCAGCTCCGTAGCGGGAAGCACAGATACGCAGTATTTT CASSSVAGSTDTQYF
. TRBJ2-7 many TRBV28 TGTGCCAGCAGTTTATCGAGTATGGGTGGCTCCCGAGGCGAGCAGTACTTC CASSLSSMGGSRGEQYF
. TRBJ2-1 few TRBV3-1 TGTGCCAGCAGCCAAGAAATTGGAGGGCGCGATGAGCAGTTCTTC CASSQEIGGRDEQFF
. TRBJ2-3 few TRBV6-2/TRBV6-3 TGTGCCAGCAGACTGGGGACAGATACGCAGTATTTT CASRLGTDTQYF
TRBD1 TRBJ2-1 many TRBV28 TGTGCCAGCAGTCTCACAGGGGTGGGCGATGAGCAGTTCTTC CASSLTGVGDEQFF
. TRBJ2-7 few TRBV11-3 TGTGCCAGCAGCATCCGGGGGTCCTACGAGCAGTACTTC CASSIRGSYEQYF
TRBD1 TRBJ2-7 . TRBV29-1 TGCAGCGTTCCACAGGGGCTCGAGCAGTACTTC CSVPQGLEQYF
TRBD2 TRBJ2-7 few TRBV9 TGTGCCAGCAGCGTTTCGGCTAGCGGGAGTTCATACGAGCAGTACTTC CASSVSASGSSYEQYF
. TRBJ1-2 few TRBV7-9 TGTGCCAGCAGCATTCTTTCAAATAGCTACACCTTC CASSILSNSYTF
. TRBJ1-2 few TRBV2 TGTGCCAGCAGTTACGACAGTGGCTACACCTTC CASSYDSGYTF
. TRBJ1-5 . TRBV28 TGTGCCAGCAGTTTAGTTTCGGGGGGCAATCAGCCCCAGCATTTT CASSLVSGGNQPQHF
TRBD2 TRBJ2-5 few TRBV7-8 TGTGCCAGCAGCTTCCCAATTAGCGGGAGGGCATCCCAAGAGACCCAGTACTTC CASSFPISGRASQETQYF
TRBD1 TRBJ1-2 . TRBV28 TGTGCCAGCAACGAAGGGGGCCTGACCTACACCTTC CASNEGGLTYTF
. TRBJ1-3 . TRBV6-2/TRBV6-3 TGTGCCAGCAGTCCCCGGCGCTCTGGAAACACCATATATTTT CASSPRRSGNTIYF
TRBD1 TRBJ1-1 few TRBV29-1 TGCAGCGGCGAAGGACAGGGTTGGATGAACACTGAAGCTTTCTTT CSGEGQGWMNTEAFF
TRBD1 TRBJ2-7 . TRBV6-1 TGTGCCAGCAGTCCTGACAGGGGTCTAACCTACGAGCAGTACTTC CASSPDRGLTYEQYF
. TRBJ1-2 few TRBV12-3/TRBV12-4 TGTGCCAGCAGTTTAGGGGTTGTAGGGGGCTACACCTTC CASSLGVVGGYTF
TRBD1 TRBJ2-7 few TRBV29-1 TGCAGCGTTGAGGGGACAGGGGAAGGCGACGAGCAGTACTTC CSVEGTGEGDEQYF
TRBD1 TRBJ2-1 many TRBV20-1 TGCAGTGCTAGAGATCCTTGGACAGGGAACAATGAGCAGTTCTTC CSARDPWTGNNEQFF
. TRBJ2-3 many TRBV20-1 TGCAGTGCTAGTCGTCCTACAGATACGCAGTATTTT CSASRPTDTQYF
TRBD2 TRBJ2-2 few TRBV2 TGTGCCAGCAAAGGACTAGCGGGTTTCGGGGACGGGGAGCTGTTTTTT CASKGLAGFGDGELFF
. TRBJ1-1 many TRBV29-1 TGCAGCGTTGAAGTGGGGGAAGCTTTCTTT CSVEVGEAFF
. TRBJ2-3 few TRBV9 TGTGCCAGCAGCGTAGGCGGCAGACGGACAGATACGCAGTATTTT CASSVGGRRTDTQYF
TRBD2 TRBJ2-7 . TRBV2 TGTGCCAGCAGTGAAGAAACTAGCGGGAGATACGAGCAGTACTTC CASSEETSGRYEQYF
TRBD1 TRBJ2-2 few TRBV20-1 TGCAGTGCTAGGGGGGGACAGGATTGGACCGGGGAGCTGTTTTTT CSARGGQDWTGELFF
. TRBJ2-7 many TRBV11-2 TGTGCCAGCAGCTTGGGGCGGGCCACCTCCTACGAGCAGTACTTC CASSLGRATSYEQYF
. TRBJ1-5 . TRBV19 TGTGCCAGTAGTATTGGACAGCCCCAGCATTTT CASSIGQPQHF
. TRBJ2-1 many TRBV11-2 TGTGCCAGCAGCTTAGTGGGGGACCTTGCCTACAATGAGCAGTTCTTC CASSLVGDLAYNEQFF
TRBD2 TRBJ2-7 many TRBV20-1 TGCAGTGCTAGACCAACTGGGACTAGTGGGGTTATGGGGGAGCAGTACTTC CSARPTGTSGVMGEQYF
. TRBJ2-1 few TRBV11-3 TGTGCCAGCAGCCCGGATGGTGAGCAGTTCTTC CASSPDGEQFF
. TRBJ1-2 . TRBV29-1 TGCAGCGCCGCATCTAGGGGCTACACCTTC CSAASRGYTF
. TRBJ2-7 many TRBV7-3 TGTGCCAGCAGGTACCGGGGTCTTCTCTCCTACGAGCAGTACTTC CASRYRGLLSYEQYF
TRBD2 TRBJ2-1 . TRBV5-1 TGCGCCAGCAGCCATATAGCGGGAGGAAACAATGAGCAGTTCTTC CASSHIAGGNNEQFF
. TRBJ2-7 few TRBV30 TGTGCCTGGAGTGACCCGGGGTTTAACGAGCAGTACTTC CAWSDPGFNEQYF
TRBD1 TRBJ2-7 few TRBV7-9 TGTGCCAGCAGCTTAGAGAGGCAGGGGGCGGAGGAGCAGTACTTC CASSLERQGAEEQYF
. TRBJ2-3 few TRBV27 TGTGCCAGCCAATCCGCATTTAGCACAGATACGCAGTATTTT CASQSAFSTDTQYF